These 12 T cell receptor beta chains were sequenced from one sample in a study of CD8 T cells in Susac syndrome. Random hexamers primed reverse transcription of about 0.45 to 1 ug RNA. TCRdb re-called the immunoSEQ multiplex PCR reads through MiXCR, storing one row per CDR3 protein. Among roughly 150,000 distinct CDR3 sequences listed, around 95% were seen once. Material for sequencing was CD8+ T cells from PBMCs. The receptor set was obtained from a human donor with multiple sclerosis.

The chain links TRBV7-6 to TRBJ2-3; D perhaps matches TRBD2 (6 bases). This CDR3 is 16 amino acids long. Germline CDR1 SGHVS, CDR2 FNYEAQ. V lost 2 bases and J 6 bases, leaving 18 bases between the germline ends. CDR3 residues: CASSLLGELAPDTQYF. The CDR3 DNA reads TGTGCCAGCAGCTTACTTGGAGAACTAGCCCCCGATACGCAGTATTTT.

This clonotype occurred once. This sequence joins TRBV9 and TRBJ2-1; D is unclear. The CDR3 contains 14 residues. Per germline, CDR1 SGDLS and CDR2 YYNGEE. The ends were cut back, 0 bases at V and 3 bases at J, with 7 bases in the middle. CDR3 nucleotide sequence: TGTGCCAGCAGCGTAGGTAACGGCTACAATGAGCAGTTCTTC. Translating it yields CASSVGNGYNEQFF.

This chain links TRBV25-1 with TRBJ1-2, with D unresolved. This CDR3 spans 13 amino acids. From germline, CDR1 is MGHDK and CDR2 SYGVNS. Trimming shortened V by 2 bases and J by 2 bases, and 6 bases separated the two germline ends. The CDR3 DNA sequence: TGTGCCAGCAGTGAACCAGGAAACTATGGCTACACCTTC. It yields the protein CASSEPGNYGYTF.

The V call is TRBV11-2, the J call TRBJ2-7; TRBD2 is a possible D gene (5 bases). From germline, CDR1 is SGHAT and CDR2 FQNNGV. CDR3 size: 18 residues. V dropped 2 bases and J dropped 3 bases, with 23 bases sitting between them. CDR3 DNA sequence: TGTGCCAGCAGCTTACTTCCTCCCTATACGGGGTCGGGCTACGAGCAGTACTTC. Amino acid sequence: CASSLLPPYTGSGYEQYF.

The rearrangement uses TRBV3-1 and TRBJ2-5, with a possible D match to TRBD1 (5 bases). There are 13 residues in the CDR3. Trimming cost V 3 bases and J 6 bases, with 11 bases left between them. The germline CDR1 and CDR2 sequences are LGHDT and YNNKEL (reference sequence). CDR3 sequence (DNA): TGTGCCAGCAGCCAGAGAGCAGGGAAGACCCAGTACTTC. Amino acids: CASSQRAGKTQYF.

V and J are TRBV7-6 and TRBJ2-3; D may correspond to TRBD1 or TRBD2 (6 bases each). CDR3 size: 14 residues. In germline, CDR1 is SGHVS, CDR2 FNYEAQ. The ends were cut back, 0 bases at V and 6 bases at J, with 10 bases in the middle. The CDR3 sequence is CASSLAGGADTQYF. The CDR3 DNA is TGTGCCAGCAGCTTAGCGGGGGGCGCGGATACGCAGTATTTT.

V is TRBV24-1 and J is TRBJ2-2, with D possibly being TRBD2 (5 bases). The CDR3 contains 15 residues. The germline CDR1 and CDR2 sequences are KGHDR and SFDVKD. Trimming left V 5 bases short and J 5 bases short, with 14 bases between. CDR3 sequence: CATSAHGPGTGELFF. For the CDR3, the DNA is TGTGCCACCAGTGCCCACGGCCCGGGGACCGGGGAGCTGTTTTTT.

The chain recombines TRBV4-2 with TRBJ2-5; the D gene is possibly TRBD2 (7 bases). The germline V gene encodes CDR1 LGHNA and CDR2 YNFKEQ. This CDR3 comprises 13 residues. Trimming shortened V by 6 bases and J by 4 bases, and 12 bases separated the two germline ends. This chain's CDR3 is CASSGGARETQYF. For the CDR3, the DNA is TGTGCCAGCAGTGGGGGGGCCAGAGAGACCCAGTACTTC.

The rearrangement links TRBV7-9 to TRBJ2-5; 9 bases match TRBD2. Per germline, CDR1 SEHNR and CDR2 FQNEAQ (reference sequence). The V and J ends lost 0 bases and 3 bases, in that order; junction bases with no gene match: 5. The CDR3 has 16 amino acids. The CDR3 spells CASSLARGGYEETQYF. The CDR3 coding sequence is TGTGCCAGCAGCTTAGCGCGGGGGGGCTATGAAGAGACCCAGTACTTC.

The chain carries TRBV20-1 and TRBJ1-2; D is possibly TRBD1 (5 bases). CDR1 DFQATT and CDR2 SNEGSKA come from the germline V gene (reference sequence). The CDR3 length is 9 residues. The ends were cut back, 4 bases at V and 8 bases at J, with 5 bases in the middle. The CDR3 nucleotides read TGCAGTGCTAAGGGGGGCTACACCTTC. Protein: CSAKGGYTF.

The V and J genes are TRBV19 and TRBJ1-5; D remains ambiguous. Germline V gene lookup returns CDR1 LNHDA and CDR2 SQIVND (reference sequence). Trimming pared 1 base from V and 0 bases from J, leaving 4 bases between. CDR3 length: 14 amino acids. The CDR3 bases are TGTGCCAGTAGTATAGCGGATAGCAATCAGCCCCAGCATTTT. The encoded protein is CASSIADSNQPQHF.

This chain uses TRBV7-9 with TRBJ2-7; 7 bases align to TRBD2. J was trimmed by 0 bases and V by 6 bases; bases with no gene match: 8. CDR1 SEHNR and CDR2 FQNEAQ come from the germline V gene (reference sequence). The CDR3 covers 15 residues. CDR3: CASSSTSAYSYEQYF. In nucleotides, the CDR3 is TGTGCCAGCAGTTCCACTAGCGCCTACTCCTACGAGCAGTACTTC.